The next 16 T cell receptor beta chains were all read from a single sample in a study of post-analysis software for immune sequencing data (dated by TCRdb to the mid-2010s). Broader findings and caveats from the paper: Patients showed significantly higher frequencies than controls for a few TRBV segments, among them TRBV5-6, TRBV5-1 and TRBV20-1.

No antigen has been assigned to these receptors. Library prep was done by PCR. The sequencing machine was an Illumina HiSeq 2500. Unique molecular identifiers were incorporated into TCR beta cDNA libraries to reduce PCR and sequencing biases. Clones were called with MiXCR by TCRdb after fastp trimmed the public reads at Q25, and only in-frame beta chains were retained. CDR3 protein sequences are deduplicated, and each keeps its most common genes and DNA. This sample gives roughly 800,000 distinct CDR3 sequences in total; less than 35% of them show up just once. The ten largest clones take up 0.55% to 0.65% of the sample. The sample was blood. These receptor sequences come from a girl aged 5-17 years with multiple sclerosis.

This chain links TRBV14 with TRBJ2-2; 7 bases align to TRBD1. Trimming at V came to 5 bases and at J to 4 bases, leaving 10 bases not matched to a gene. CDR1 is SGHDN and CDR2 is FVKESK in the germline V gene. This CDR3 spans 16 amino acids. DNA for the CDR3: TGTGCCAGCAGCGGACCTTACAGGGGTCCCACCGGGGAGCTGTTTTTT. It yields the protein CASSGPYRGPTGELFF.

This clonotype was found a few times. The rearrangement links TRBV6-2 or TRBV6-3 to TRBJ2-5, with D hard to call. V lost 0 bases to trimming and J lost 2 bases, with 10 bases between them. This CDR3 is 15 amino acids long. Germline CDR1 is MNHEY and CDR2 is SVGEGT. CDR3 nucleotides: TGTGCCAGCAGTTACTCGAGCAGGCTACAAGAGACCCAGTACTTC. It yields the protein CASSYSSRLQETQYF.

The DNA of the CDR3 is TGCGCCAGCAGCCAAGATCAGATGTCCAATGAGCAGTTCTTC. It is translated as CASSQDQMSNEQFF. The genes are TRBV4-3 and TRBJ2-1; D is uncertain. From germline, CDR1 is LGHNA and CDR2 YSLEER. The CDR3 consists of 14 residues. Trimming cost V 0 bases and J 6 bases, with 9 bases left between them.

There are a few counts of this clonotype. This chain links TRBV6-2 or TRBV6-3 with TRBJ2-1; 8 positions match TRBD2. Germline CDR1 MNHEY, CDR2 SVGEGT. Losses at the gene ends were 4 bases for V and 12 bases for J; bases not matched to a gene: 2. There are 11 residues in the CDR3. CDR3 nucleotides: TGTGCCAGCAGTTTCAGCGGGAGGCAGTTCTTC. It translates to CASSFSGRQFF.

V and J are TRBV6-6 and TRBJ1-5; possibly TRBD1 for D (5 bases). The CDR3 totals 12 residues. Trimming removed 2 bases from V and 8 bases from J, with 7 bases in between. Germline CDR1 reads MNHNY; CDR2 reads SVGAGI (reference sequence). CDR3 sequence reads: CASSYPREPQHF. Written as DNA, the CDR3 is TGTGCCAGCAGTTACCCCAGGGAGCCCCAGCATTTT.

The V gene is TRBV7-2, the J gene TRBJ2-2; 7 bases are shared with TRBD2. J gave up 0 bases and V 6 bases, and 4 bases lay outside the gene matches. The germline CDR1 and CDR2 sequences are SGHTA and FQGNSA. The CDR3 spans 15 residues. The CDR3 here is CASRTAGSNTGELFF. The DNA of the CDR3 is TGTGCCAGCAGGACAGCGGGATCGAACACCGGGGAGCTGTTTTTT.

This clonotype has a single count. The J gene is TRBJ2-2, the V gene TRBV7-8; 10 bases match TRBD1. From germline, CDR1 is SGHVS and CDR2 FQNEAQ. CDR3 length: 18 residues. The ends lost 5 bases at V and 4 bases at J; junction bases unmatched: 13. The CDR3 region is CASSPVRTGGIGTGELFF. The CDR3 nucleotides read TGTGCCAGCAGCCCCGTGCGGACAGGGGGAATCGGCACCGGGGAGCTGTTTTTT. The whole variable domain, remainder taken from reference TRBV7-8 and TRBJ2-2, is GAGVSQSPRYKVAKRGQDVALRCDPISGHVSLFWYQQALGQGPEFLTYFQNEAQLDKSGLPSDRFFAERPEGSVSTLKIQRTQQEDSAVYLCASSPVRTGGIGTGELFFGEGSRLTVL.

This chain uses TRBV5-1 with TRBJ1-4; no definite D call. CDR1 is SGHRS, CDR2 YFSETQ, per germline. This CDR3 has 14 residues. The V and J ends lost 5 bases and 0 bases respectively, with 8 bases between them. The CDR3 nucleotides read TGCGCCAGCAGAAGTATTGCAACTAATGAAAAACTGTTTTTT. This codes for CASRSIATNEKLFF.

This clonotype was picked up a small number of times. This chain uses TRBV12-3 or TRBV12-4 with TRBJ2-3; weak D call: TRBD1 (6 bases). Trimming removed 6 bases from V and 5 bases from J, with 18 bases in between. The CDR3 contains 15 residues. CDR3 nucleotides: TGTGCCAGCAGACACGATTCCCAGGGGAAAGATACGCAGTATTTT. Translated: CASRHDSQGKDTQYF.

This clonotype was seen repeatedly, ten times or more. The V call is TRBV12-3 or TRBV12-4, the J call TRBJ2-3, with TRBD2 as a possible D gene (5 bases). The CDR3 runs to 15 residues. The ends were cut back, 6 bases at V and 3 bases at J, with 16 bases in the middle. The CDR3 bases are TGTGCCAGCAGCTTGGTGGGTGGGAGAACAGATACGCAGTATTTT. Its protein product is CASSLVGGRTDTQYF.

The J gene is TRBJ2-4, the V gene TRBV5-1, with 9 bases that match TRBD2. The germline V gene has CDR1 SGHRS and CDR2 YFSETQ. J was trimmed by 0 bases and V by 0 bases; bases with no gene match: 1. The CDR3 consists of 16 residues. The DNA of the CDR3 is TGCGCCAGCAGCTTGGCAGCGGGGGGAGCCAAAAACATTCAGTACTTC. Translating it yields CASSLAAGGAKNIQYF.

The rearrangement joins TRBV9 to TRBJ2-7, with TRBD1 matching 9 bases. From germline, CDR1 is SGDLS and CDR2 YYNGEE. V lost 1 base and J lost 3; bases outside the gene matches: 14. The CDR3 sequence is 18 residues long. The CDR3 here is CASSVSSPGQGKNYEQYF. The DNA of the CDR3 is TGTGCCAGCAGCGTAAGTAGCCCGGGACAGGGAAAAAACTACGAGCAGTACTTC.

The chain recombines TRBV5-1 with TRBJ2-7; the match to TRBD1 covers 9 bases. Germline loops: CDR1 SGHRS, CDR2 YFSETQ. This CDR3 spans 14 amino acids. V was pared by 3 bases and J by 3 bases, with 4 bases of the junction left unmatched. The CDR3 region has the DNA TGCGCCAGCAGCTCAGGGACAGGGCACTACGAGCAGTACTTC. Protein sequence: CASSSGTGHYEQYF.

This clonotype was picked up a small number of times. This rearrangement joins TRBV5-1 to TRBJ2-7; weak D call: TRBD2 (6 bases). The length of the CDR3 is 12 residues. Germline values: CDR1 SGHRS, CDR2 YFSETQ. The ends were cut back, 4 bases at V and 5 bases at J, with 10 bases in the middle. CDR3 coding DNA: TGCGCCAGCAGCCGGAGGAGGGACGAGCAGTACTTC. This encodes CASSRRRDEQYF.

As regards this clonotype: Germline is not matched at one junction end, which may reflect a read error. V and J are TRBV7-2 and TRBJ2-1; D unresolved. The CDR3 covers 15 residues. Germline V gene lookup returns CDR1 SGHTA and CDR2 FQGNSA. This CDR3 reads CASSLNGDSYNEQFF. CDR3 DNA: TGTGCCAGCAGCTTGAACGGTGATTCCTACAATGAACAGTTCTTC.

The chain is built from TRBV7-2 and TRBJ2-3, with D unclear. Looked up from germline, CDR1 is SGHTA and CDR2 is FQGNSA. The CDR3 contains 12 residues. V was shortened by 6 bases and J by 10 bases, with 14 bases between the two germline ends. The chain's CDR3 is CASSRPAGSQYF. CDR3 bases: TGTGCCAGCAGTCGCCCGGCCGGGTCGCAGTATTTT.